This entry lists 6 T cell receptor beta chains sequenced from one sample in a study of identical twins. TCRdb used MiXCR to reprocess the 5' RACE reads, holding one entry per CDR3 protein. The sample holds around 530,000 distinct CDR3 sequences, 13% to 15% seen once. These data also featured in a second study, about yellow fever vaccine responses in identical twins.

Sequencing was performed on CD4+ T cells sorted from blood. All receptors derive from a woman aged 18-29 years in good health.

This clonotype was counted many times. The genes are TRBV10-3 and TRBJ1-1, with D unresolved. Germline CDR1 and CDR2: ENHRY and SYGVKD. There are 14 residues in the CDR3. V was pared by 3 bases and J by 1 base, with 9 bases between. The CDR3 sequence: CAISDGVANTEAFF. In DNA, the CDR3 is TGTGCCATCAGTGACGGGGTTGCGAACACTGAAGCTTTCTTT.

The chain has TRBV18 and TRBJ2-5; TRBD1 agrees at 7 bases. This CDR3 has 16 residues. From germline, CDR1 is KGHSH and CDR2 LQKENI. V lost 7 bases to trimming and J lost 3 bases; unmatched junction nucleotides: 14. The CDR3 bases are TGTGCCAGCTTAGATTCCGGGACAGCTCTAAAAGAGACCCAGTACTTC. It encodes CASLDSGTALKETQYF.

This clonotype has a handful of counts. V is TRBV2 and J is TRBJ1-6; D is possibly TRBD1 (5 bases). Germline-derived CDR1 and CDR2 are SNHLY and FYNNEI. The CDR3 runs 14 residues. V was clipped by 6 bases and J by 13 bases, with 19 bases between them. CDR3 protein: CASRPQERSVPLHF. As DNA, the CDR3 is TGTGCCAGCAGACCACAGGAGAGGTCCGTTCCCCTCCACTTT.

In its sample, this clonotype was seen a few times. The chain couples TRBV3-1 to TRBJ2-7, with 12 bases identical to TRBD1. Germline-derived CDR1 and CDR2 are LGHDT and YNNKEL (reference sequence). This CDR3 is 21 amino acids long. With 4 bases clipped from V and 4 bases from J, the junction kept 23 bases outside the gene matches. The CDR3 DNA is TGTGCCAGCAGCCCGAGTAGCAGGGACAGGGGGCGCTTTGGGAGGATTTACGAGCAGTACTTC. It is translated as CASSPSSRDRGRFGRIYEQYF.

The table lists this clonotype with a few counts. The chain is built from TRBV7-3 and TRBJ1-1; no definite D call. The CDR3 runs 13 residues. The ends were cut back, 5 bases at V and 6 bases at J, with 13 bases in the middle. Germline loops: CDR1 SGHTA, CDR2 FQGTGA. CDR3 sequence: CASSTNPFSEAFF. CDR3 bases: TGTGCCAGCAGCACAAACCCCTTTTCTGAAGCTTTCTTT.

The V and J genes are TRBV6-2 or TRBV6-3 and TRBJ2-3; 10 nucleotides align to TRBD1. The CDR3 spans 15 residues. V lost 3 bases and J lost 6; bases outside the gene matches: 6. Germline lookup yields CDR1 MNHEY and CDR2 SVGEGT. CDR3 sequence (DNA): TGTGCCAGCAGTTATCGGACAGGGGGAGGCGATACGCAGTATTTT. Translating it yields CASSYRTGGGDTQYF.